The 16 T cell receptor beta chains below come from one sample, sequenced in a study of regulatory and conventional T cells in RAG deficiency. TCRdb's table, derived via immunoSEQ multiplex PCR, lists solely in-frame clones and lacks some. The sample consists of 30,000 to 35,000 clones, 85% to 90% of them appearing once. This same sample was also taken into another study, of regulatory T cells. Turning to that study: The primer mix had 52 TRBV and 13 TRBJ primers.

The sample consisted of CD8+ T cells sorted from blood. The receptor source for this set is a human donor in good health.

The J gene is TRBJ2-7, the V gene TRBV5-1; maybe TRBD1 (6 bases). The V gene lost 0 bases and the J gene lost 4 bases, with 8 bases spanning the gap. From germline, CDR1 is SGHRS and CDR2 YFSETQ. There are 13 residues in the CDR3. For the CDR3, the DNA is TGCGCCAGCAGCTTGGGACAGGAATACGAGCAGTACTTC. It translates to CASSLGQEYEQYF.

The chain uses TRBV6-6 and TRBJ1-2; D unclear. CDR3 size: 16 residues. Germline CDR1 and CDR2: MNHNY and SVGAGI (reference sequence). The V and J ends lost 3 bases and 4 bases respectively, with 18 bases between them. In DNA form, the CDR3 reads TGTGCCAGCAGTTATTCCGACCCGGTTGGTAGCTATGGCTACACCTTC. As protein: CASSYSDPVGSYGYTF.

Note on this clone: At one boundary the junction diverges from the germline segment, which might be a read error. The chain couples TRBV29-1 to TRBJ1-2; tentatively, D is TRBD1 (5 bases). This CDR3 is built from 12 residues. The V gene's germline CDR1 is SQVTM and CDR2 ANQGSEA. The CDR3 sequence is CSVEGAQGGYTF. The CDR3 DNA is TGCAGCGTCGAAGGGGCGCAGGGTGGCTACACCTTC.

The chain joins TRBV29-1 to TRBJ2-5; unclear D gene. Germline V gene data show CDR1 as SQVTM and CDR2 as ANQGSEA. V was cut by 5 bases and J by 2 bases, with 18 bases left in between. The CDR3 is 15 residues long. The CDR3: CSVSPAQIGQETQYF. DNA for the CDR3: TGCAGCGTTTCTCCTGCTCAGATAGGGCAAGAGACCCAGTACTTC.

A word on this clone: The conserved final phenylalanine or tryptophan is absent from the CDR3, which likely points to a read error. Because the CDR3's place on the DNA is in doubt, the DNA is left out and the CDR3 is given as listed by TCRdb. V and J are TRBV6-6 and TRBJ2-3; TRBD1, the D gene given by the table, was not confirmed from the DNA. The germline V gene encodes CDR1 MNHNY and CDR2 SVGAGI (reference sequence). From its first to its last residue, the CDR3 has 12 amino acids. The chain's CDR3 is CASTWEGTGPCV.

The chain uses TRBV11-2 and TRBJ1-4, with D unresolved. Between the trimmed V and J ends, which lost 5 bases and 0 bases, there was a span of 7 bases. CDR1 SGHAT and CDR2 FQNNGV come from the germline V gene. This CDR3 contains 14 residues. CDR3 amino acids: CASSTTPTNEKLFF. The CDR3 region has the DNA TGTGCCAGCAGCACGACACCAACTAATGAAAAACTGTTTTTT.

The chain joins TRBV5-1 to TRBJ1-1; D remains unclear. The CDR3 has 16 residues. V was cut by 0 bases and J by 4 bases, with 16 bases left in between. CDR1 is SGHRS, CDR2 YFSETQ, per germline. As DNA, the CDR3 is TGCGCCAGCAGCTTGGCCCCTGGGCGGGGAAGCACTGAAGCTTTCTTT. It is translated as CASSLAPGRGSTEAFF.

V and J are TRBV4-2 and TRBJ1-2, with TRBD1 matching 8 bases. Trimming at V came to 0 bases and at J to 7 bases, leaving 10 bases not matched to a gene. Germline V gene sequence: CDR1 LGHNA, CDR2 YNFKEQ. This CDR3 spans 16 amino acids. The CDR3 reads CASSQESPDRVGGYTF. DNA of the CDR3: TGTGCCAGCAGCCAAGAATCCCCGGACAGGGTAGGTGGCTACACCTTC.

Written as DNA, the CDR3 is TGTGCCAGCAGCGATTCCGGGACGGCCACCTACGAGCAGTACTTC. Its translation is CASSDSGTATYEQYF. The chain has TRBV7-9 and TRBJ2-7, with D tentatively TRBD1 or TRBD2 (5 bases each). Germline CDR1 reads SEHNR; CDR2 reads FQNEAQ (reference sequence). The CDR3 loop spans 15 amino acids. V gave up 5 bases and J gave up 2 bases, with 16 bases separating them.

The rearrangement uses TRBV6-1 and TRBJ2-7; D possibly corresponds to TRBD2 (6 bases). CDR3 length: 14 residues. V was pared by 5 bases and J by 3 bases, with 14 bases between. CDR1 MNHNS and CDR2 SASEGT come from the germline V gene. CDR3 nucleotide sequence: TGTGCCAGCAGTCCCCGGGACTTTCACTACGAGCAGTACTTC. Translating gives CASSPRDFHYEQYF.

This chain joins TRBV19 and TRBJ2-2; perhaps TRBD1 as D (6 bases). The V gene lost 3 bases and the J gene lost 4 bases, with 9 bases spanning the gap. CDR1 and CDR2 from the germline V gene are LNHDA and SQIVND (reference sequence). The CDR3 is 14 residues long. The CDR3 region is CASSIGQFTGELFF. CDR3 DNA: TGTGCCAGTAGTATCGGACAGTTCACCGGGGAGCTGTTTTTT.

This chain uses TRBV28 with TRBJ2-1, with 13 bases aligning to TRBD2. This CDR3 region has 16 residues. The germline V gene has CDR1 MDHEN and CDR2 SYDVKM. Unmatched junction bases numbered 4, after V lost 5 bases and J lost 3 bases. The CDR3 coding sequence is TGTGCCAGCAGTGAAGGACTAGCGGGGGACTACAATGAGCAGTTCTTC. As protein: CASSEGLAGDYNEQFF.

The chain employs TRBV5-4 and TRBJ2-3, with D possibly matching TRBD1 (6 bases). Deletions cut 0 bases from V and 8 bases from J, with 13 bases between. The CDR3 runs 14 residues. Germline V gene sequence: CDR1 SGHNT, CDR2 YYREEE (reference sequence). In DNA, the CDR3 is TGTGCCAGCAGCTTGGATAGGGAAGGGGGTACGCAGTATTTT. Translated, it gives CASSLDREGGTQYF.

This chain joins TRBV5-6 and TRBJ2-5; D not certain. The germline V gene encodes CDR1 SGHDT and CDR2 YYEEEE. The CDR3 extends over 14 amino acids. Deletions cut 0 bases from V and 5 bases from J, with 11 bases between. CDR3 in DNA: TGTGCCAGCAGCTTGGCCCGGCTTGTCGAGACCCAGTACTTC. Encoded protein: CASSLARLVETQYF.

The V gene is TRBV11-2, the J gene TRBJ2-3, with D perhaps TRBD2 (6 bases). CDR3 length: 14 residues. Germline-derived CDR1 and CDR2 are SGHAT and FQNNGV. V shed 3 bases and J shed 2 bases, with 9 bases lying between them. CDR3 protein: CASSFPGATDTQYF. CDR3 DNA sequence: TGTGCCAGCAGCTTCCCGGGAGCCACAGATACGCAGTATTTT.

The CDR3 here is CATSRGISGSPENTGELFF. DNA of the CDR3: TGTGCCACCAGCAGAGGAATCAGCGGTAGCCCCGAGAACACCGGGGAGCTGTTTTTT. The rearrangement joins TRBV15 to TRBJ2-2; the D gene is possibly TRBD2 (5 bases). CDR1 and CDR2 from the germline V gene are LNHNV and YYDKDF (reference sequence). Trimming took off 1 base at V and 1 base at J, with 19 bases between the two ends. CDR3 length: 19 amino acids.